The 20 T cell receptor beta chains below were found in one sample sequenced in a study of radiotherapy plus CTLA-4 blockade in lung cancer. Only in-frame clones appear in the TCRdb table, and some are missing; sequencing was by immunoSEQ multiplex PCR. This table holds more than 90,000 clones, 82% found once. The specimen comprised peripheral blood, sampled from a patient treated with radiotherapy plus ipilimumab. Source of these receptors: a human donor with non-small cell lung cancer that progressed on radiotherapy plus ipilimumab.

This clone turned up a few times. CDR3 sequence: CASGRASTDTQYF. The CDR3 nucleotides read TGCGCCAGCGGTAGGGCCAGTACAGATACGCAGTATTTT. J is TRBJ2-3 and V is TRBV10-2; D gene unclear. V was shortened by 8 bases and J by 3 bases, with 12 bases between the two germline ends. The germline gives CDR1 WSHSY, CDR2 SAAADI. The CDR3 sequence is 13 residues long.

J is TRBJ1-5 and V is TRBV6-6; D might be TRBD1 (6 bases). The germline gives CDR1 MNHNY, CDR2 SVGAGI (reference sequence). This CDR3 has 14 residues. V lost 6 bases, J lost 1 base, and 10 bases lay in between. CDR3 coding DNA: TGTGCCAGCAGACTTACAGGGAGCAATCAGCCCCAGCATTTT. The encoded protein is CASRLTGSNQPQHF.

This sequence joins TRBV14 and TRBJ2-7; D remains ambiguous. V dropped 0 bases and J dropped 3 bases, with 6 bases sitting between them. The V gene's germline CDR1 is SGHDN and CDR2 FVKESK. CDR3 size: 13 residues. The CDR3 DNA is TGTGCCAGCAGCCAAGATTCCCGCTACGAGCAGTACTTC. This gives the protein CASSQDSRYEQYF.

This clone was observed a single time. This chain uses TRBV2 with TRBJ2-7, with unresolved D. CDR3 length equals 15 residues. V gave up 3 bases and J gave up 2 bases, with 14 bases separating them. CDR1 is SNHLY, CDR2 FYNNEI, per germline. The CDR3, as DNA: TGTGCCAGCAGTGACGGGCTCTATTTTCCCTACGAGCAGTACGTC. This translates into CASSDGLYFPYEQYV.

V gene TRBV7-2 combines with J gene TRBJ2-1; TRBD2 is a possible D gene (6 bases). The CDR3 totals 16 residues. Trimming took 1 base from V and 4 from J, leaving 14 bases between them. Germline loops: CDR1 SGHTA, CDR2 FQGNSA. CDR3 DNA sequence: TGTGCCAGCAGCTTAGTAGCGGACCCACGGTACAATGAGCAGTTCTTC. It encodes CASSLVADPRYNEQFF.

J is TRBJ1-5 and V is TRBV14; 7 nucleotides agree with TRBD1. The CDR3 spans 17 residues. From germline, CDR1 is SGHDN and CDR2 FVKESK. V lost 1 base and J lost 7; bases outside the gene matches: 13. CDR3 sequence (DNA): TGTGCCAGCAGCCAAGGAAGAACTGACAGGGTTCAGCAGCCCCAGCATTTT. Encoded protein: CASSQGRTDRVQQPQHF.

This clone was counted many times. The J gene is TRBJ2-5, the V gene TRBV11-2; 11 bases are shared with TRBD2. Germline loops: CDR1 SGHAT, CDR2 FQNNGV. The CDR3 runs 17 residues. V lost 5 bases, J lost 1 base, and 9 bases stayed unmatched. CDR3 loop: CASSPRLAGPSQETQYF. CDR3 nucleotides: TGTGCCAGCAGCCCCAGACTAGCGGGACCATCCCAAGAGACCCAGTACTTC.

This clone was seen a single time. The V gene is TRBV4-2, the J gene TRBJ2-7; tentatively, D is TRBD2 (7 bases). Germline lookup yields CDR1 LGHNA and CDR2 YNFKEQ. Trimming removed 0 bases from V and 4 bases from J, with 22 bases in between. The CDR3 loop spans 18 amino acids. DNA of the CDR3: TGTGCCAGCAGCCAAGATCTGTGGGGGGGGCTCCAAAGTTACGAGCAGTACTTC. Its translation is CASSQDLWGGLQSYEQYF.

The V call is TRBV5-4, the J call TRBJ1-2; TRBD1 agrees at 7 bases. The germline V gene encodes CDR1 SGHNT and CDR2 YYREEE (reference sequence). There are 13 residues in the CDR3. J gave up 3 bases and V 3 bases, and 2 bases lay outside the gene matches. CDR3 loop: CASSYTGDYGYTF. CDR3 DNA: TGTGCCAGCAGCTATACAGGGGACTATGGCTACACCTTC.

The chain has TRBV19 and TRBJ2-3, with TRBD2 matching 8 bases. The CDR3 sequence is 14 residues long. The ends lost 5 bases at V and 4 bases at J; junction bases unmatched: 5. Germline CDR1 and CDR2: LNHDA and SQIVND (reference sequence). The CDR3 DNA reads TGTGCCAGTAGTCTTGCGGGAGGAGCAGATACGCAGTATTTT. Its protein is CASSLAGGADTQYF.

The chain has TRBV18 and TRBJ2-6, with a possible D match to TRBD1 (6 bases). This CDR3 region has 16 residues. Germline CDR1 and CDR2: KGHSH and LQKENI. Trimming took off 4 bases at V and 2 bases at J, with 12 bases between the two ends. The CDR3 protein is CASSQQQGAGANVLTF. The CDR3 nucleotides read TGTGCCAGCTCACAACAACAGGGTGCTGGGGCCAACGTCCTGACTTTC. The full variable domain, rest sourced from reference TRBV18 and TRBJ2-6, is NAGVMQNPRHLVRRRGQEARLRCSPMKGHSHVYWYRQLPEEGLKFMVYLQKENIIDESGMPKERFSAEFPKEGPSILRIQQVVRGDSAAYFCASSQQQGAGANVLTFGAGSRLTVL.

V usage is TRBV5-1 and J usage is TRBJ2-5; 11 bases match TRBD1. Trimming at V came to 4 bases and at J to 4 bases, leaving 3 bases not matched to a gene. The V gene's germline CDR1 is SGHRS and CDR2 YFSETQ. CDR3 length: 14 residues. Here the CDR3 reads CASSRGQGVETQYF. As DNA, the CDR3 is TGCGCCAGCAGCAGGGGACAGGGGGTAGAGACCCAGTACTTC.

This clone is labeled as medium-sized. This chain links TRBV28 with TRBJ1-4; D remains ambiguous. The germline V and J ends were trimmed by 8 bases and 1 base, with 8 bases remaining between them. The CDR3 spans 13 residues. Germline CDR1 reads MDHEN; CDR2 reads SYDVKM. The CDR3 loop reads CASQDGTNEKLFF. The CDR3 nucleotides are TGTGCCAGCCAGGACGGAACTAATGAAAAACTGTTTTTT.

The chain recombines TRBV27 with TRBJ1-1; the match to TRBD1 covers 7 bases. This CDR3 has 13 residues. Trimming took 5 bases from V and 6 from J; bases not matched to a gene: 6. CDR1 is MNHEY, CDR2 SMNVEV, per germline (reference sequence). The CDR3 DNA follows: TGTGCCAGCAGTCCGGGGACAGTCCCTGAAGCTTTCTTT. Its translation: CASSPGTVPEAFF.

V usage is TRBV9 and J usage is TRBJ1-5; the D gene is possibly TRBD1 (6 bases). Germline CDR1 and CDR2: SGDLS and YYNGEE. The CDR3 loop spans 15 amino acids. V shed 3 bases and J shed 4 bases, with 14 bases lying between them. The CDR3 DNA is TGTGCCAGCAGCGCGGGGGACATAGTAAATCAGCCCCAGCATTTT. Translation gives CASSAGDIVNQPQHF.

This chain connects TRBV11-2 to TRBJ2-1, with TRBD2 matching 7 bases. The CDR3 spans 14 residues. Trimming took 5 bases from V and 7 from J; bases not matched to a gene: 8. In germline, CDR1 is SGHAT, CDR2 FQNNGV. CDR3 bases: TGTGCCAGCAGCAGAGCGGGGTTAAGGAATGAGCAGTTCTTC. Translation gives CASSRAGLRNEQFF.

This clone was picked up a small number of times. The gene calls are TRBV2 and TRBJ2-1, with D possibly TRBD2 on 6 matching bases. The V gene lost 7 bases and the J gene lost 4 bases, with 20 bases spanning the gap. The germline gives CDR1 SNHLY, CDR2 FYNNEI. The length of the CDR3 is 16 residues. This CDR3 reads CASMRATGVNYNEQFF. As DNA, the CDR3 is TGTGCCAGCATGAGGGCGACGGGAGTCAATTACAATGAGCAGTTCTTC.

The CDR3: CASSLGGVTDTQYF. The CDR3 bases are TGCGCCAGCAGCTTGGGAGGCGTCACAGATACGCAGTATTTT. V gene TRBV5-1 combines with J gene TRBJ2-3; D is ambiguous. The CDR3 sequence is 14 residues long. Between the trimmed V and J ends, which lost 0 bases and 2 bases, there was a span of 7 bases. From germline, CDR1 is SGHRS and CDR2 YFSETQ.

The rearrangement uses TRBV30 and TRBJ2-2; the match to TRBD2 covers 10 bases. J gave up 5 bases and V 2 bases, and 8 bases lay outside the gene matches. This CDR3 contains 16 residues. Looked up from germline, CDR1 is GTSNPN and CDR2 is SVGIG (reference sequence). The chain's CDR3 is CAWSSPSGSRTGELFF. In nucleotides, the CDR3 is TGTGCCTGGAGTTCCCCTAGCGGGAGTAGAACCGGGGAGCTGTTTTTT.

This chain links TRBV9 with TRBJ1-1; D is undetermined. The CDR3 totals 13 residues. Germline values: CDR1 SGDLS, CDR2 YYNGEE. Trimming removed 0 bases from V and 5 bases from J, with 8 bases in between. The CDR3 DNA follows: TGTGCCAGCAGCGTAGGGTCGTCTACTGAAGCTTTCTTT. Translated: CASSVGSSTEAFF. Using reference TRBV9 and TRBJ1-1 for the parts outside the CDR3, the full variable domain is DSGVTQTPKHLITATGQRVTLRCSPRSGDLSVYWYQQSLDQGLQFLIQYYNGEERAKGNILERFSAQQFPDLHSELNLSSLELGDSALYFCASSVGSSTEAFFGQGTRLTVV.